The 3 T cell receptor beta chains presented below share a single source sample, sequenced in a study of T-cell reconstitution after alpha-beta-depleted transplantation in children. It was with unique molecular identifiers that the TCRbeta library was prepared. TCRdb passed the PCR reads through MiXCR, listing each CDR3 protein once. The table records under 850,000 distinct CDR3 sequences, 10% to 15% of them present only once. The sequenced sample was PBMCs, obtained before TCRalphabeta/CD19-depleted stem cell transplant. The source is a girl aged 2 to 9 with congenital amegakaryocytic thrombocytopenia, due to receive a stem cell transplant.

The chain couples TRBV7-8 to TRBJ2-7, with 7 positions matching TRBD2. The length of the CDR3 is 15 residues. Germline loops: CDR1 SGHVS, CDR2 FQNEAQ. V trimming: 5 bases; J trimming: 6 bases; junction bases outside the gene matches: 13. CDR3 sequence reads: CASSGGASGVGEQYF. For the CDR3, the DNA is TGTGCCAGCAGCGGCGGAGCCAGCGGGGTAGGCGAGCAGTACTTC.

This clonotype was seen many times. The rearrangement uses TRBV10-3 and TRBJ2-2; no firm D call. The CDR3 spans 14 residues. V dropped 6 bases and J dropped 3 bases, with 11 bases sitting between them. The germline V gene has CDR1 ENHRY and CDR2 SYGVKD. The CDR3, as DNA: TGTGCCATCAGGATAGACCAATACACCGGGGAGCTGTTTTTT. It codes for CAIRIDQYTGELFF.

This clonotype appeared a few times. The rearrangement links TRBV5-1 to TRBJ2-1, with 12 bases that match TRBD2. This CDR3 spans 17 amino acids. CDR1 SGHRS and CDR2 YFSETQ come from the germline V gene. The V and J ends lost 3 bases and 3 bases, in that order; junction bases with no gene match: 7. CDR3 coding DNA: TGCGCCAGCAGCTCACGTAAGACTAGCGGGGGCTACAATGAGCAGTTCTTC. This sequence encodes CASSSRKTSGGYNEQFF. Filled out from reference TRBV5-1 and TRBJ2-1, the complete variable domain reads KAGVTQTPRYLIKTRGQQVTLSCSPISGHRSVSWYQQTPGQGLQFLFEYFSETQRNKGNFPGRFSGRQFSNSRSEMNVSTLELGDSALYLCASSSRKTSGGYNEQFFGPGTRLTVL.